This T cell receptor beta chain was observed in a study of cytomegalovirus exposure and HLA in healthy donors (TCRdb year 2017). Background for the entire study: According to an earlier analysis of a few hundred of the donors, about 179 million T cells yielded some 110 million unique TCR beta sequences and about 300 Gb of sequence data. The T cell repertoires of several hundred subjects were profiled by immunosequencing and related to cytomegalovirus serostatus. Of the 398 genotyped donors, about 80% fell in the genetic ancestry cluster associated with self-reported Caucasian donors. The later analysis used no new phenotypic data to find candidate immune exposures, relying instead on TCR beta sequences and their occurrence across donors. Donor age, sex, ethnicity and CMV serostatus were compiled alongside the repertoire data. All discovery cohort repertoires had been generated using a single sequencing platform. Genome-wide SNP genotypes for about 55% of the roughly 670 donors were used in a later genetic analysis, which treated that subset as a discovery cohort. A later analysis re-analyzed previously published TCR beta repertoires from roughly 630 donors and added high-resolution HLA genotyping to study TCR occurrence patterns. About five DR-DQ haplotypes were handled as single units for association and clustering, since linkage in the cohort was strong. Typing coverage differed by locus: A, B, C, DRB1 and DQB1 were typed in roughly 620-630 donors, DQA1 in 500 to 550, DPA1 in some 600, and DPB1 in 472. On average, approximately 250,000 unique TCR beta nucleotide sequences were sequenced per donor among 398 genotyped donors of the cohort, with 15% to 20% of those sequences being non-productive. Class I and class II HLA loci were covered by the typing at four-digit resolution. In addition to the first cohort of hundreds of subjects, a separate validation cohort of around 110 different subjects was used. High-throughput TCR immunosequencing, statistical association of individual TCRs with disease status, and machine learning were combined to predict cytomegalovirus infection status. An earlier analysis of nearly 600 of the donors applied high-throughput TCR beta sequencing to assess whether each TCR beta V gene segment acted as functional or pseudogenic. The study aimed to test whether signatures of past pathogen exposure could be identified by cataloging public T cell receptors. An early release that covered several hundred HLA-typed donors contained approximately 300 gigabases of sequencing data and tens of millions of unique TCR sequences.

The cohort consisted of hundreds of healthy bone marrow donors. At the time of sampling, all cohort members were nominally healthy, though unrecorded immune exposures were likely present. The donor was CMV seronegative and was included in the group of a few hundred seronegative cohort members. Every donor gave a peripheral blood sample, and the peripheral blood mononuclear cells from that sample were used for TCR beta sequencing. The Qiagen DNeasy Blood Extraction Kit was used to extract genomic DNA from the blood cell samples. Study-wide conclusions, independent of this receptor: An earlier analysis of around 600 of the donors showed that most TCR beta V segments appeared in productive rearrangements either about 87% or about 30% of the time, which broadly matched IMGT annotations. In a later analysis, most CMV-associated TCR beta chains were found to appear HLA-restricted, with HLA associations seemingly driven largely by CMV exposure. The earlier analysis of about 600 of the donors excluded some 16 rarely observed V segments, including chromosome 9 orphons, because counts were too low. The cohort was sequenced for TCR beta chains only, and without alpha or paired-chain data the features that could be detected were limited. According to the authors, the approach could potentially be generalized to other disease states and immunological phenotypes. Cytomegalovirus status was reported to be diagnosed by the classifier with high specificity and sensitivity in both the original and validation cohorts. According to a later analysis, parvovirus B19, influenza, CMV and Epstein-Barr virus appeared linked to several top co-occurrence clusters. Correlated functional status among segregating V segments might be attributable to linkage disequilibrium, but an unknown experimental factor could not be ruled out. In the study, approximately 150 TCR beta chains were listed as associated with cytomegalovirus. Because HLA typing was missing for some donors at each locus, association tests included only the typed subset. Specific HLA alleles were associated with about 17,000 TCR beta sequences at a false discovery rate of 0.05 in a later analysis. In a later analysis, TCR association rates were found to vary across HLA loci, with the most associated TCRs seen for DRB1 alleles and the fewest for HLA-C alleles. A later genetic analysis reported fewer N-insertions in productive TCRs among donors in an Asian-associated ancestry cluster than the approximately 700-donor mean. A further reported finding was that TCR beta sequences accurately predicted the HLA-A and HLA-B alleles for most subjects in the first cohort. Some IMGT-functional V segments, including TRBV6-2 and TRBV6-3, could not be distinguished by the 87-base-pair reads and were therefore excluded. A few of the identified cytomegalovirus-associated TCR beta chains were confirmed in vitro to be specific for cytomegalovirus antigens. CMV serostatus was the only immune exposure information available for the cohort. An association between a missense DCLRE1C variant and V-gene and J-gene trimming of TCR beta chains was found in a later genetic analysis and replicated in an independent cohort. Compared with equally common non-associated chains, HLA-associated TCR beta chains in a later analysis were more clonally expanded and had lower generation probabilities. A cluster of highly shared sequence variants was judged likely to represent a technical artifact of the sequencing pipeline. Presence/absence analyses assumed roughly uniform sequencing depth across donors, an assumption that may not hold. Most TCR sequences were seen in very few donors, while some public TCRs were found in many individuals. When HLA alleles, especially DR and DQ, strongly co-occurred, attributing TCR associations to individual alleles was difficult.

The CDR3 goes from the cysteine to the phenylalanine over 10 residues. This entry keeps only the CDR3 DNA: 30 bases, framed from base 1. V loses 4 bases, J loses 8 bases, and the germline ends lie 9 bases apart. CDR1 is given as DFQATT and CDR2 as SNEGSKA, both from the germline V gene (reference sequence). Library construction relied on the immunoSEQ multiplex PCR assay. For the multiplex PCR, a mixture combining 60 forward primers for TCR Vbeta segments and 13 reverse primers for TCR Jbeta segments was used. A multiplex PCR assay on genomic DNA amplified the CDR3 region of rearranged TCR beta genes. The Illumina HiSeq System was used to sequence the amplified TCR beta libraries as 87-base-pair reads. The authors' analysis ran thus. In a later analysis, tens of millions of unique TCR beta chains were counted across the 666 repertoires, and around 11 million of these chains were shared by at least two donors. To remove PCR and sequencing errors, raw reads were error-corrected and collapsed into unique sequences using a nearest-neighbor algorithm that merged closely related sequences. V, D and J gene segments were assigned by aligning CDR3 sequences to IMGT reference sequences. For a sequence to be retained, a match of at least six nucleotides to both a V gene segment and a J gene segment was required. Rearrangements were classified as productive when the CDR3 lacked stop codons and remained in frame with V and J, and all other rearrangements were classified as non-productive. CDR3 was defined according to IMGT convention as the region running from the second conserved V-encoded cysteine to the conserved J-encoded phenylalanine. The earlier analysis of about 620 of the donors excluded sequences that lacked an unambiguous match to a single V gene segment. An earlier analysis of a few hundred of the donors called V segments functional above 56.7% productive rearrangements and segregating when the between-donor standard deviation exceeded 5%. A statistical classification framework was built to diagnose cytomegalovirus status from the catalog of TCR beta chain sequences. In a later analysis, V and J genes were assigned by comparing TCR nucleotide sequences against IMGT/GENE-DB human TR gene sequences. A later analysis assigned CDR3 sequences and most-parsimonious VDJ recombination scenarios with the TCRdist pipeline. In a later analysis, every TCR beta chain was defined by the combination of its CDR3 amino acid sequence and its V-gene family, and reads without a unique V-gene family were dropped. To address suspected cross-contamination and a sequencing artifact, a later analysis removed a few hundred highly shared, low-generation-probability nucleotide sequences. For each public chain, a later analysis derived a clonal expansion index from normalized ranks of inferred template counts within each repertoire. A later analysis computed generation probabilities with a VDJ recombination model fitted to out-of-frame rearrangements, and checked the results against IGoR. In a later analysis, hypergeometric tests were used to score TCR-TCR, TCR-HLA and TCR-CMV co-occurrence, with a repertoire-size bias correction applied to TCR pairs. To estimate false discovery rates, a later analysis permuted the HLA or CMV assignments 20 times. In a later analysis, co-occurring TCRs were grouped using DBSCAN, and TCRdist sequence similarity was added for clustering within HLA-allele-positive subsets. For co-occurrence clustering, repertoires with fewer than 30,000 or more than 120,000 public chains were excluded, along with roughly 5 repertoires with anomalous nucleotide sharing. Sourced from immuneACCESS, this table was stored by TCRdb with only in-frame sequences that have V and J called. A share of the clones is absent; for the studies checked, an unresolved V gene accounts for under half, and the remainder has no known explanation. V, J and clone size are those of that table, while D and trimming were read from the DNA. The sample table contains 140,000 to 150,000 clones; only one count was recorded for 60% to 85% of them. Jointly, the top ten make up roughly 6.6% of the sample.

This clone was observed a handful of times. Its cognate antigen has yet to be identified. There are no base qualities to consult, and no much larger clone falls within one base. The rearranged chain carries TRBV20-1 and TRBJ2-7; 5 matching bases give a weak D call of TRBD1. This clonotype was sampled from a young man in good health and CMV-seronegative. Sequencing was done on a sample of PBMCs. The CDR3 sequence is CSATRDQQYF. DNA sequence: TGCAGTGCTACCAGGGATCAGCAGTACTTC.